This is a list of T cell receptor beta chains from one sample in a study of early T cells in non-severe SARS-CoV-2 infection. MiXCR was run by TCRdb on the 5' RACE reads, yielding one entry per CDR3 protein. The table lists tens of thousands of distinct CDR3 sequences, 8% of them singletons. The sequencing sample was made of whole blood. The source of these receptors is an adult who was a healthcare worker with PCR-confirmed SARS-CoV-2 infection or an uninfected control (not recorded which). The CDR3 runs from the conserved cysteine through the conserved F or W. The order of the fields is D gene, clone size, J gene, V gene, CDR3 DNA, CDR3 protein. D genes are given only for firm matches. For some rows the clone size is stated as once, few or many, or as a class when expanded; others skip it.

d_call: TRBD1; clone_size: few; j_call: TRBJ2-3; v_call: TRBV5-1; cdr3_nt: TGCGCCAGCAGCCCCGGGACAGGGTTCACAGATACGCAGTATTTT; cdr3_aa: CASSPGTGFTDTQYF
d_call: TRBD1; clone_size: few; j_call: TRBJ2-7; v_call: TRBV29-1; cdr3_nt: TGCAGCATTCAAAGGGACAGGGGGACCTACGAGCAGTACTTC; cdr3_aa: CSIQRDRGTYEQYF
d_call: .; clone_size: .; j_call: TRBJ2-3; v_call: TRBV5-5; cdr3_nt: TGTGCCAGCAGCTTGATTCTAACAGGTCGCACAGATACGCAGTATTTT; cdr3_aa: CASSLILTGRTDTQYF
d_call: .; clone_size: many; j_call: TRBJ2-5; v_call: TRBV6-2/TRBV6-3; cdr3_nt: TGTGCCAGCAGTTACTTGGGGGAAGAGACCCAGTACTTC; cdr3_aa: CASSYLGEETQYF
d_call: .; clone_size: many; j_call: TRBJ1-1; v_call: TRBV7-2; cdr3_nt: TGTGCCAGCAGCTCCCAAACAGGGTTTGAAGCTTTCTTT; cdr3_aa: CASSSQTGFEAFF
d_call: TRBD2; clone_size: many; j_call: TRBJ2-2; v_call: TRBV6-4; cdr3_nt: TGTGCCAGCAGTGACGAGCGGGAGGGCATTCACACCGGGGAGCTGTTTTTT; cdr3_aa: CASSDEREGIHTGELFF
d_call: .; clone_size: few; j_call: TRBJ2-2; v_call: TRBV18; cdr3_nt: TGTGCCAGCTCTCCAAGGGCAGCGAACACCGGGGAGCTGTTTTTT; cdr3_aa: CASSPRAANTGELFF
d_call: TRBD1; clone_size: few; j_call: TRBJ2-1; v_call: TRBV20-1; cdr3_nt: TGCAGTGCACTGAGGGGGCCGAGCTCCTACAATGAGCAGTTCTTC; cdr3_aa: CSALRGPSSYNEQFF
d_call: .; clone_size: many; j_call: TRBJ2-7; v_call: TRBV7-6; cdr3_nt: TGTGCCAGCAGCTTAAATGGGGGTTACGAGCAGTACTTC; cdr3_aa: CASSLNGGYEQYF
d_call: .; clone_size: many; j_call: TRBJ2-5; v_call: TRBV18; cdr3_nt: TGTGCCAGCTCACGGGACCAAGAGACCCAGTACTTC; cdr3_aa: CASSRDQETQYF
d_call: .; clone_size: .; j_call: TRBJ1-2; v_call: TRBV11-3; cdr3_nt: TGTGCCAGCAGCCACTACGCACAGGGAGTAACTGGCTACACCTTC; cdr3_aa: CASSHYAQGVTGYTF
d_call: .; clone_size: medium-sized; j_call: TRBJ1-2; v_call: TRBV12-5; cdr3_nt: TGTGCTAGTGGTTTGTTAAAATCCCGCTTGGGTGGCTACACCTTC; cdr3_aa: CASGLLKSRLGGYTF
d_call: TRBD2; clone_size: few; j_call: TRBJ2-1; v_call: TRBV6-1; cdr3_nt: TGTGCCAGCAGTGACATAGCGGGCCCCCGGGAGCAGTTCTTC; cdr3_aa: CASSDIAGPREQFF
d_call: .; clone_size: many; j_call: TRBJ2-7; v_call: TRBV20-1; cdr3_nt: TGCAGTGCTAGCGTTTGGGATAGCGTCCGTTACGAGCAGTACTTC; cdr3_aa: CSASVWDSVRYEQYF
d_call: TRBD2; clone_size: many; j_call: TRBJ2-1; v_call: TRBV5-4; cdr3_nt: TGTGCCAGCAGCCCACTTCAAGGTAGCGGGAGACAGTTCTTC; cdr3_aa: CASSPLQGSGRQFF
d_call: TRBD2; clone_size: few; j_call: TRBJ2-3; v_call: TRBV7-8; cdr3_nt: TGTGCCAGCAGTCCGACTAGCGGGGGGGCCAATACGCAGTATTTT; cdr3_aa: CASSPTSGGANTQYF
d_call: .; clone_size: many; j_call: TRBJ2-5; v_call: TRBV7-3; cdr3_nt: TGTGCCAGCAGCTTAACAAGTCGGAGAGGAGAGACCCAGTACTTC; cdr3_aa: CASSLTSRRGETQYF
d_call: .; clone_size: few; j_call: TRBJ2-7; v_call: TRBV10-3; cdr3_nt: TGTGCCGGACGTGGGGAGTCGGCATACGAGCAGTACTTC; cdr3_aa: CAGRGESAYEQYF
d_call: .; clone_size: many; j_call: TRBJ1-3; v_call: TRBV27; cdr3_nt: TGTGCCAGCAGTTCCCTCCTCCGGGGGGCCCACTCTGGAAACACCATATATTTT; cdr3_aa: CASSSLLRGAHSGNTIYF
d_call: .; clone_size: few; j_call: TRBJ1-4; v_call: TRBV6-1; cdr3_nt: TGTGCCAGCAGTGAAGCGCATGACGGTTCTTCTCGTGAAAAACTGTTTTTT; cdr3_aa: CASSEAHDGSSREKLFF
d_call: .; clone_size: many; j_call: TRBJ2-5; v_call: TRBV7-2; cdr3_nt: TGTGCCAGCAGCTTAGTTGGCGGGGTTCGATCAGAGACCCAGTACTTC; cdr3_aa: CASSLVGGVRSETQYF
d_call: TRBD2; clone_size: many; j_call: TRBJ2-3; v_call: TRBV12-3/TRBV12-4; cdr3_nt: TGTGCCAGCAGTCCCAGGACTAGCGGGGCTGATACGCAGTATTTT; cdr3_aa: CASSPRTSGADTQYF
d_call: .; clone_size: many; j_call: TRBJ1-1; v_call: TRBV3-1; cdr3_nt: TGTGCCAGCAGCCTCACGACGTATCCTTTGAACACTGAAGCTTTCTTT; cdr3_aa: CASSLTTYPLNTEAFF
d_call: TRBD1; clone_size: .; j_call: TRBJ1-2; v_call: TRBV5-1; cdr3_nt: TGCGCCAGCGCCTCCGGGACAGGCTTCTATGGCTACACCTTC; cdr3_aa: CASASGTGFYGYTF
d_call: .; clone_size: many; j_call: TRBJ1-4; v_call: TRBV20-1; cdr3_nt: TGCAGTGCTGGGCGAATGGCAACTAATGAAAAACTGTTTTTT; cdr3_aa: CSAGRMATNEKLFF
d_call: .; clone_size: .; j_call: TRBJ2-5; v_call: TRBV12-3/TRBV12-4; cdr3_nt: TGTGCCAGCAGTCCACAGGGATACCCGGAGACCCAGTACTTC; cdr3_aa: CASSPQGYPETQYF
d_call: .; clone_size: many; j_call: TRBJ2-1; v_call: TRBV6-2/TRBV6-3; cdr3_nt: TGTGCCAGTTGTAGCTCCTACAATGAGCAGTTCTTC; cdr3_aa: CASCSSYNEQFF
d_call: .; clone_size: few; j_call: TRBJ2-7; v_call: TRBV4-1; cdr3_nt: TGCGCCAGCAGCCAAGGGCGGGGACTTTGGTTTGGTGAGCAGTACTTC; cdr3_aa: CASSQGRGLWFGEQYF
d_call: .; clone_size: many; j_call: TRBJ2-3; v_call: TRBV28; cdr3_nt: TGTGCCAGCAGTTTCACCTATGGGACAGATACGCAGTATTTT; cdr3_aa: CASSFTYGTDTQYF
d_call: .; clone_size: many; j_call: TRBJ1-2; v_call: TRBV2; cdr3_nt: TGTGCCAGCAGTGAAGTCCCGGGGGCGGTTGGCTACACCTTC; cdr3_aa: CASSEVPGAVGYTF
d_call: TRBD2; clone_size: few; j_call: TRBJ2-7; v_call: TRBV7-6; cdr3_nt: TGTGCCAGCAGCTTAAGCGGGGTTCTCACCTACGAGCAGTACTTC; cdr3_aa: CASSLSGVLTYEQYF
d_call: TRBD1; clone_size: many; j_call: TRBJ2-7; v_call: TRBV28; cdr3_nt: TGTGCCAGCAGTTTGACAGGGGGCGATGCGGGCGAGCAGTACTTC; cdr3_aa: CASSLTGGDAGEQYF
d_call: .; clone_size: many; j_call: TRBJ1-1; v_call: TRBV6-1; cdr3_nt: TGTGCCAGCAGTGAGTTGCAGGGGCGGGACACTGAAGCTTTCTTT; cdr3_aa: CASSELQGRDTEAFF
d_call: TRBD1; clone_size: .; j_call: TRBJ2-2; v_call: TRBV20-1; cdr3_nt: TGCAGTGCTAGAGTGGGACAGGGCAAGACCGGGGAGCTGTTTTTT; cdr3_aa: CSARVGQGKTGELFF
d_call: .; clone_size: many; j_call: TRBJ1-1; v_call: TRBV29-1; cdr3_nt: TGCAGCGCCCCGGGGTCTTTCAACACTGAAGCTTTCTTT; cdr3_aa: CSAPGSFNTEAFF
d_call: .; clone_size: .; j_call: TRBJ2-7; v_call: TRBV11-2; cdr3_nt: TGTGCCAGCAGCTTAAATACAGAATCCTACGAGCAGTACTTC; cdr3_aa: CASSLNTESYEQYF
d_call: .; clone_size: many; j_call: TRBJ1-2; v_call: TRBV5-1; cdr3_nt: TGCGCCAGCAGCTTGGAAGGGCATGGCTACACCTTC; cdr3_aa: CASSLEGHGYTF
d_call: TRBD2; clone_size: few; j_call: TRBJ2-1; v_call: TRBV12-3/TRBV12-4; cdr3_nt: TGTGCCAGCAGTCCGCCGGGGGCGGGAGGGGTGGATGAGCAGTTCTTC; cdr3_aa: CASSPPGAGGVDEQFF
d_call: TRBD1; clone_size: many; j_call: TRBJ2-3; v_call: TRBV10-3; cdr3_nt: TGTGCCATCAGTGGGGGCAGGGGGTTCACAGATACGCAGTATTTT; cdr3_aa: CAISGGRGFTDTQYF
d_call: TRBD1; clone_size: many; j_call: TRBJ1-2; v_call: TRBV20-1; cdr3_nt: TGCAGTGCTAGTGTGGGACAGGGATCCTACACCTTC; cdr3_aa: CSASVGQGSYTF
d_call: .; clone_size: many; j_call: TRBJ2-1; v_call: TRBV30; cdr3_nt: TGTGCCTGGAGTGACCCCTCGAGCTATGAGCAGTTCTTC; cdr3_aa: CAWSDPSSYEQFF
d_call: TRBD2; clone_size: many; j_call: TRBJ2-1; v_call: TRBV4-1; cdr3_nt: TGCGCCAGCAGCCCCAGCGGGGGGGCCGCGGATGAGCAGTTCTTC; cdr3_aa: CASSPSGGAADEQFF
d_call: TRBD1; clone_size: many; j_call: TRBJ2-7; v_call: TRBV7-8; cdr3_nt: TGTGCCAGCAGCCCCCGGGACAGGGGGAGCGAGCAGTACTTC; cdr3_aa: CASSPRDRGSEQYF
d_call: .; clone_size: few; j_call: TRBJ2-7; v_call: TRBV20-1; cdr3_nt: TGCAGTGCTAACGGGGTTCCCTACGAGCAGTACTTC; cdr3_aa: CSANGVPYEQYF
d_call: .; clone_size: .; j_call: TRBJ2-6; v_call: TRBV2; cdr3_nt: TGTGCCAGCAGTGATCGTCCCTCTGGGGCCAACGTCCTGACTTTC; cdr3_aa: CASSDRPSGANVLTF
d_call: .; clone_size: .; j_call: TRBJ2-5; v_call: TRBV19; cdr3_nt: TGTGCCAGTAGTATAAAGGTTTTTGAGACCCAGTACTTC; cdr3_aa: CASSIKVFETQYF
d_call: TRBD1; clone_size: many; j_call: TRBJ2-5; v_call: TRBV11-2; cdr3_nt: TGTGCCAGCAGCTTAGGACAGGGTCATGAGACCCAGTACTTC; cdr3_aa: CASSLGQGHETQYF